The 23 T cell receptor beta chains reported below all come from one sample, sequenced in a study of technical replicates of blood from a few donors. Sequencing used immunoSEQ multiplex PCR; TCRdb keeps in-frame clones, though not all of them. This sample has roughly 76,000 clones, with 94% found just once. What was sequenced was T cells isolated from PBMCs. Receptors originate from a human donor in good health.

V and J are TRBV27 and TRBJ2-6; D gene ambiguous. This CDR3 is built from 15 residues. V lost 2 bases, J lost 0 bases, and 5 bases lay in between. Per germline, CDR1 MNHEY and CDR2 SMNVEV (reference sequence). The chain's CDR3 is CASSLASSGANVLTF. DNA for the CDR3: TGTGCCAGCAGTTTAGCGAGCTCTGGGGCCAACGTCCTGACTTTC.

The rearrangement links TRBV28 to TRBJ2-3; perhaps TRBD2 as D (6 bases). Germline V lookup: CDR1 MDHEN, CDR2 SYDVKM. The CDR3 length is 15 residues. The V end lost 6 bases, the J end lost 4 bases, and 17 bases lay between the germline ends. The CDR3, as DNA: TGTGCCAGCAGCCTAGGCGGGATTCGATCAGATACGCAGTATTTT. Its protein is CASSLGGIRSDTQYF.

This chain connects TRBV7-3 to TRBJ1-6; D is unclear. The germline V gene encodes CDR1 SGHTA and CDR2 FQGTGA. The length of the CDR3 is 12 residues. Trimming shortened V by 4 bases and J by 7 bases, and 5 bases separated the two germline ends. The CDR3 region is CASSYSNSPLHF. CDR3 in DNA: TGTGCCAGCAGCTACAGCAATTCACCCCTCCACTTT.

This chain joins TRBV4-1 and TRBJ2-2; 10 bases align to TRBD2. V lost 3 bases and J lost 5; bases outside the gene matches: 6. The germline gives CDR1 MGHRA, CDR2 YSYEKL. This CDR3 is 16 amino acids long. The CDR3 DNA follows: TGCGCCAGCAGCCACAGGCTAGCGGGAGCTACCGGGGAGCTGTTTTTT. This gives the protein CASSHRLAGATGELFF.

The genes are TRBV6-1 and TRBJ1-2, with D maybe TRBD1 (6 bases). The CDR3 sequence is 14 residues long. V lost 4 bases and J lost 2, with 11 bases in between. Per the germline V gene, CDR1 is MNHNS and CDR2 is SASEGT. The CDR3 coding sequence is TGTGCCAGCAGTGGGACCGGGACAAACTATGGCTACACCTTC. Translated: CASSGTGTNYGYTF.

This chain links TRBV15 with TRBJ2-1, with unresolved D. Germline V gene data show CDR1 as LNHNV and CDR2 as YYDKDF (reference sequence). The CDR3 is 13 residues long. Trimming stripped 3 bases from V and 15 bases from J, with 18 bases between. The CDR3 spells CATSSPSGGYLFF. CDR3 in DNA: TGTGCCACCAGCAGTCCATCCGGCGGTTATTTGTTCTTC. Full variable domain (rest looked up from reference TRBV15 and TRBJ2-1): DAMVIQNPRYQVTQFGKPVTLSCSQTLNHNVMYWYQQKSSQAPKLLFHYYDKDFNNEADTPDNFQSRRPNTSFCFLDIRSPGLGDTAMYLCATSSPSGGYLFFGPGTRLTVL.

About this clone itself: The germline gene is not matched at one end of the junction; a read error may be the cause. The V gene is TRBV7-7, the J gene TRBJ2-5, with 14 positions matching TRBD2. Per germline, CDR1 SSHAT and CDR2 FNYEAQ (reference sequence). This CDR3 is 16 amino acids long. The DNA for the CDR3 is TGTGCTAGCAGCTTGGGACTAGCGGGGGACCAAGAGACCCAGTACTTC. Translating it yields CASSLGLAGDQETQYF. The variable domain in full, completed from reference TRBV7-7 and TRBJ2-5, reads GAGVSQSPRYKVTKRGQDVTLRCDPISSHATLYWYQQALGQGPEFLTYFNYEAQPDKSGLPSDRFSAERPEGSISTLTIQRTEQRDSAMYRCASSLGLAGDQETQYFGPGTRLLVL.

V and J are TRBV27 and TRBJ2-7, with TRBD1 matching over 10 bases. The CDR3 length is 16 residues. Germline lookup yields CDR1 MNHEY and CDR2 SMNVEV (reference sequence). Trimming cost V 1 base and J 0 bases; bases outside gene matches: 3. CDR3 sequence reads: CASSLFRDRGSYEQYF. The CDR3 region has the DNA TGTGCCAGCAGTTTATTCCGGGACAGGGGCTCCTACGAGCAGTACTTC.

The J gene is TRBJ2-1, the V gene TRBV13; 7 bases are a match to TRBD2. In germline, CDR1 is PRHDT, CDR2 FYEKMQ (reference sequence). Trimming at V came to 8 bases and at J to 5 bases, leaving 18 bases not matched to a gene. The CDR3 sequence is 17 residues long. The CDR3 DNA reads as TGTGCCAGCCTTAGAACGAGCGGGAACCTGGGTGACAATGAGCAGTTCTTC. It translates to CASLRTSGNLGDNEQFF.

The count of this clone is one. The chain recombines TRBV29-1 with TRBJ1-5, with TRBD1 identical over 10 bases. The CDR3 sequence is 15 residues long. CDR1 is SQVTM and CDR2 is ANQGSEA in the germline V gene. V was clipped by 0 bases and J by 4 bases; unmatched bases: 3. As DNA, the CDR3 is TGCAGCGTTGAAGAGGGGACAGGGGCAAATCAGCCCCAGCATTTT. Amino acid sequence: CSVEEGTGANQPQHF.

With respect to this clone: The same CDR3 arises from other DNA sequences in this sample as well. The V call is TRBV6-5, the J call TRBJ1-2, with a tentative D call TRBD1 (6 bases). Germline assignment: CDR1 MNHEY and CDR2 SVGAGI. Between the trimmed V and J ends, which lost 5 bases and 0 bases, there was a span of 7 bases. The CDR3 consists of 13 residues. Here the CDR3 DNA reads TGTGCCAGCAGTCGGACAGCTAACTATGGCTACACCTTC. The encoded protein is CASSRTANYGYTF.

This chain connects TRBV2 to TRBJ2-7; possibly TRBD1 for D (6 bases). Trimming cost V 9 bases and J 2 bases, with 8 bases left between them. The CDR3 runs 11 residues. CDR1 SNHLY and CDR2 FYNNEI come from the germline V gene. CDR3: CASRQAYEQYF. CDR3 DNA: TGTGCCAGTAGACAGGCCTACGAGCAGTACTTC.

The genes are TRBV5-8 and TRBJ2-7; D is ambiguous. The CDR3 loop spans 16 amino acids. Germline V lookup: CDR1 SGHTS, CDR2 YDEGEE. V was pared by 0 bases and J by 7 bases, with 20 bases between. The chain's CDR3 is CASSLARLGLVEEQYF. The CDR3 nucleotides read TGTGCCAGCAGCTTGGCACGGTTGGGCTTAGTAGAGGAGCAGTACTTC.

The V gene is TRBV13, the J gene TRBJ2-5; TRBD2 agrees at 9 bases. Germline V gene data show CDR1 as PRHDT and CDR2 as FYEKMQ (reference sequence). CDR3 length: 15 amino acids. Germline trimming cut 6 bases from V and 6 bases from J; bases unmatched to any gene: 11. CDR3 region: CASRYVAGVGKTQYF. The CDR3 bases are TGTGCCAGCAGATACGTAGCGGGAGTCGGAAAGACCCAGTACTTC.

This chain joins TRBV10-1 and TRBJ2-7; 7 bases match TRBD2. Germline CDR1 WNHNN, CDR2 SYGVQD (reference sequence). The V segment lost 6 bases and the J segment 2 bases; nucleotides outside the gene matches: 4. The CDR3 contains 13 residues. CDR3 loop: CASSPGTTYEQYF. DNA for the CDR3: TGCGCCAGCAGCCCCGGGACTACCTACGAGCAGTACTTC.

The V gene is TRBV7-9, the J gene TRBJ2-3, with D uncertain. Trimming removed 4 bases at V and 0 bases at J, with 5 bases between. The CDR3 loop spans 13 amino acids. CDR1 and CDR2 (germline): SEHNR, FQNEAQ (reference sequence). CDR3 region: CASSSSSTDTQYF. CDR3 nucleotides: TGTGCCAGCAGCTCCTCGAGCACAGATACGCAGTATTTT. Full variable domain (missing parts from reference TRBV7-9 and TRBJ2-3): DTGVSQNPRHKITKRGQNVTFRCDPISEHNRLYWYRQTLGQGPEFLTYFQNEAQLEKSRLLSDRFSAERPKGSFSTLEIQRTEQGDSAMYLCASSSSSTDTQYFGPGTRLTVL.

The chain is built from TRBV27 and TRBJ1-1, with D hard to call. The V end was cut by 5 bases, the J end by 5 bases, with 33 bases between. The CDR3 is 20 residues long. CDR1 and CDR2 from the germline V gene are MNHEY and SMNVEV (reference sequence). The CDR3: CASSPPYSRGRNLGGTEAFF. CDR3 nucleotide sequence: TGTGCCAGCAGTCCCCCCTATAGTAGAGGGCGGAACTTAGGAGGGACTGAAGCTTTCTTT.

The chain combines TRBV27 with TRBJ2-5; 11 bases are shared with TRBD2. V shed 0 bases and J 0 bases; nucleotides not matched to a gene: 6. CDR1 MNHEY and CDR2 SMNVEV come from the germline V gene (reference sequence). This CDR3 spans 18 amino acids. CDR3 protein: CASSLSLAGGPYQETQYF. The CDR3 DNA reads TGTGCCAGCAGTTTATCTCTAGCGGGGGGACCGTACCAAGAGACCCAGTACTTC.

The chain combines TRBV11-2 with TRBJ1-2, with 8 bases fitting TRBD1. V trimming: 5 bases; J trimming: 4 bases; junction bases outside the gene matches: 18. Germline V lookup: CDR1 SGHAT, CDR2 FQNNGV. The CDR3 contains 18 residues. CDR3 DNA: TGTGCCAGCAGCCCACTTAGGTCTAGGAGGGACAGGCCCTATGGCTACACCTTC. Translated, it gives CASSPLRSRRDRPYGYTF. The variable domain in full, completed from reference TRBV11-2 and TRBJ1-2, reads EAGVAQSPRYKIIEKRQSVAFWCNPISGHATLYWYQQILGQGPKLLIQFQNNGVVDDSQLPKDRFSAERLKGVDSTLKIQPAKLEDSAVYLCASSPLRSRRDRPYGYTFGSGTRLTVV.

This sequence joins TRBV27 and TRBJ2-5, with TRBD2 matching 14 bases. Germline assignment: CDR1 MNHEY and CDR2 SMNVEV (reference sequence). V dropped 3 bases and J dropped 1; count of bases not matched to a gene: 1. This CDR3 region has 16 residues. This CDR3 reads CASSLGTSGGQETQYF. DNA for the CDR3: TGTGCCAGCAGTTTGGGGACTAGCGGGGGCCAAGAGACCCAGTACTTC.

Here the CDR3 reads CASSQLGPGELFF. Written as DNA, the CDR3 is TGCGCCAGCAGCCAGTTGGGGCCCGGGGAGCTGTTTTTT. V and J are TRBV4-1 and TRBJ2-2; D perhaps matches TRBD1 (5 bases). Looked up from germline, CDR1 is MGHRA and CDR2 is YSYEKL. V was trimmed by 3 bases and J by 6 bases, leaving 8 bases between them. The CDR3 covers 13 residues.

This clone was recorded once. The rearrangement joins TRBV19 to TRBJ1-1, with 9 bases identical to TRBD1. Unmatched junction bases numbered 9, after V lost 3 bases and J lost 7 bases. CDR1 and CDR2 (germline): LNHDA, SQIVND (reference sequence). This CDR3 has 15 amino acids. This chain's CDR3 is CASSITGQGSDEAFF. The CDR3 DNA follows: TGTGCCAGTAGTATTACAGGACAGGGGAGTGATGAAGCTTTCTTT.

V usage is TRBV10-3 and J usage is TRBJ2-5; maybe TRBD2 (7 bases). V lost 3 bases, J lost 4 bases, and 18 bases lay in between. Germline CDR1 is ENHRY and CDR2 is SYGVKD. The CDR3 sequence is 16 residues long. As DNA, the CDR3 is TGTGCCATCAGTGATCGCGGGGGCCGGACCGGAGAGACCCAGTACTTC. It is translated as CAISDRGGRTGETQYF.